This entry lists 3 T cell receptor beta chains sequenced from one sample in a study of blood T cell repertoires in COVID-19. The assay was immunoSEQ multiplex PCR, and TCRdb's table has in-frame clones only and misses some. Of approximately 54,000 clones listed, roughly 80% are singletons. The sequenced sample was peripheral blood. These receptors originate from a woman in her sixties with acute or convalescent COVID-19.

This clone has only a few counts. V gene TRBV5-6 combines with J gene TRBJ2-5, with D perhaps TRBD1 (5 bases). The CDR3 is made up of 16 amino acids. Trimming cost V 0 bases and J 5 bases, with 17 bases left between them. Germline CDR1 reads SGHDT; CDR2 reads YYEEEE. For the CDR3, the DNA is TGTGCCAGCAGCTTGGCCGGGTCAGGGTTGGGGGAGACCCAGTACTTC. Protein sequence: CASSLAGSGLGETQYF.

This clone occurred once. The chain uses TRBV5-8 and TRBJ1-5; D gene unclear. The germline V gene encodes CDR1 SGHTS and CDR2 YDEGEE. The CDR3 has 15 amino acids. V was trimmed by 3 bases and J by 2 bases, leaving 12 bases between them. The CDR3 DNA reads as TGTGCCAGCAGCTCGGAGCCGGCGGGCAATCAGCCCCAGCATTTT. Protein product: CASSSEPAGNQPQHF.

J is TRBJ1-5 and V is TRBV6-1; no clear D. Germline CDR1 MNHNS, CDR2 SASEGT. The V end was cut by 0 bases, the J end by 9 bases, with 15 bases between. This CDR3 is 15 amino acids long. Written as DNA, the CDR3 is TGTGCCAGCAGTGAAGCGCGGCAGCCTAGGTGGCCCCAGCATTTT. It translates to CASSEARQPRWPQHF.